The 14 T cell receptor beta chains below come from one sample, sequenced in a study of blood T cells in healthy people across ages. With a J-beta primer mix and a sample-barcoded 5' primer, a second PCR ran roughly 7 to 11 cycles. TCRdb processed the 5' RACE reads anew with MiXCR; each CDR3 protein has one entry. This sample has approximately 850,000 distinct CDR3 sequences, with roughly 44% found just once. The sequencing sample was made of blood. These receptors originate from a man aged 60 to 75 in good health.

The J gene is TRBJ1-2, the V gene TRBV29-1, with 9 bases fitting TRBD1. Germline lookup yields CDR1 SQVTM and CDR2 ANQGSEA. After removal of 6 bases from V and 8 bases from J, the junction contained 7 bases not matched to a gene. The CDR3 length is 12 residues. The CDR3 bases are TGCAGCGTCGATAACAGGGGGCAAGGCTACACCTTC. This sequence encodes CSVDNRGQGYTF.

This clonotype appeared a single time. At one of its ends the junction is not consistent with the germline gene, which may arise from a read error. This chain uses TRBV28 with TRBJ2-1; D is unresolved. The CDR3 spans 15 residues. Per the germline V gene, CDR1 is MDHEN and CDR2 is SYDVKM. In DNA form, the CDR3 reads TGTGCCAGCAGTTTACCCAGTCGCTCCTACAAGGAGCAGTTCTTC. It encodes CASSLPSRSYKEQFF.

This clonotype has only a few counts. In nucleotides, the CDR3 is TGCAGCGTTGAAAGCAGGGGGCTCACAGATACGCAGTATTTT. Encoded protein: CSVESRGLTDTQYF. The chain uses TRBV29-1 and TRBJ2-3; 8 bases map to TRBD1. V trimming: 2 bases; J trimming: 2 bases; junction bases outside the gene matches: 3. This CDR3 contains 14 residues. Germline V gene sequence: CDR1 SQVTM, CDR2 ANQGSEA.

CDR3 DNA sequence: TGTGCCAGCAGCACTCCCCGGGACAACAATGAGCAGTTCTTC. Its protein is CASSTPRDNNEQFF. The rearrangement links TRBV7-2 to TRBJ2-1, with D tentatively TRBD1 (6 bases). From germline, CDR1 is SGHTA and CDR2 FQGNSA. The CDR3 spans 14 residues. With 5 bases removed from V and 5 bases from J, the gap between germline ends came to 13 bases.

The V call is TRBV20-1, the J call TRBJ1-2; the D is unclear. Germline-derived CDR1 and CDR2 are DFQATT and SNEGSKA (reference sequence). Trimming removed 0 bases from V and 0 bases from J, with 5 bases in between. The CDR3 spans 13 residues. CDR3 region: CSARDRANYGYTF. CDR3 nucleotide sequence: TGCAGTGCTAGAGACCGAGCTAACTATGGCTACACCTTC.

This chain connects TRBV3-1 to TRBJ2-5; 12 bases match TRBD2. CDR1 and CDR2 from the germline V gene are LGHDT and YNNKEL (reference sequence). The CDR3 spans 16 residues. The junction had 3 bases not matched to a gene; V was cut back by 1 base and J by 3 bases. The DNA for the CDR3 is TGTGCCAGCAGCCAAGGACGGACTAGCGGGGAAGAGACCCAGTACTTC. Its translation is CASSQGRTSGEETQYF.

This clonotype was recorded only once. CDR3 sequence: CASSQDKGTSGGAEETQYF. CDR3 coding DNA: TGCGCCAGCAGCCAAGATAAGGGGACTAGCGGGGGGGCTGAAGAGACCCAGTACTTC. J is TRBJ2-5 and V is TRBV4-3, with 16 bases identical to TRBD2. Germline CDR1 and CDR2: LGHNA and YSLEER. The J segment lost 3 bases and the V segment lost 0 bases, leaving 7 bases of the junction unmatched. The CDR3 totals 19 residues.

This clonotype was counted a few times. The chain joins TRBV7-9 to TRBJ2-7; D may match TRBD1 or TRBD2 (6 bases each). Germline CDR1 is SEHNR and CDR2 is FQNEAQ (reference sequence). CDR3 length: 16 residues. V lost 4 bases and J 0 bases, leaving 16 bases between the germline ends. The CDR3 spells CASSSESGALSYEQYF. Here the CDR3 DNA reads TGTGCCAGCAGCTCCGAATCGGGGGCCCTCTCCTACGAGCAGTACTTC.

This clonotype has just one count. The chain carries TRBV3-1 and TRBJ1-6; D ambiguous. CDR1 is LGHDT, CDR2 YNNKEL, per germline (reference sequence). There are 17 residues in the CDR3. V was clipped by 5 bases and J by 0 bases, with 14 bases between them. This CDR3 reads CASSAREATSYNSPLHF. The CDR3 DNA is TGTGCCAGCAGCGCGAGGGAGGCGACCTCCTATAATTCACCCCTCCACTTT.

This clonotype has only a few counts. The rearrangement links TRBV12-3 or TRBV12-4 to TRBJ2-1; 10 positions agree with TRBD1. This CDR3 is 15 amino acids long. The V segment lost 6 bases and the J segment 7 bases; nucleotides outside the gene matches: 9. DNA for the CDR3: TGTGCCAGCAGCTACATACCGGGACAGGGGAATGAGCAGTTCTTC. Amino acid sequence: CASSYIPGQGNEQFF.

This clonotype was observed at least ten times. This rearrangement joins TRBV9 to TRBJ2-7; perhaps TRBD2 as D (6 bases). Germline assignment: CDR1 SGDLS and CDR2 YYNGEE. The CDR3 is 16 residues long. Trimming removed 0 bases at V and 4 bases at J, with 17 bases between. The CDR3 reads CASSVASGGPRYEQYF. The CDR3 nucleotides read TGTGCCAGCAGCGTAGCTTCCGGGGGACCCCGGTACGAGCAGTACTTC.

CDR3 DNA sequence: TGTGCCAGCAGTTTGTCGATAGTGTGGGCCTATGGCTACACCTTC. Its protein product is CASSLSIVWAYGYTF. This chain links TRBV28 with TRBJ1-2; D ambiguous. Deletions cut 3 bases from V and 4 bases from J, with 15 bases between. There are 15 residues in the CDR3. Germline V CDR1 and CDR2: MDHEN, SYDVKM.

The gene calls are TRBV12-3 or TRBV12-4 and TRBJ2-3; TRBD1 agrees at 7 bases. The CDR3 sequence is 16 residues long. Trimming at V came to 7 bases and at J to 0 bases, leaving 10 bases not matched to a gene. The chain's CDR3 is CASIPFAGGSTDTQYF. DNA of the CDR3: TGTGCCAGCATCCCCTTCGCAGGGGGAAGCACAGATACGCAGTATTTT.

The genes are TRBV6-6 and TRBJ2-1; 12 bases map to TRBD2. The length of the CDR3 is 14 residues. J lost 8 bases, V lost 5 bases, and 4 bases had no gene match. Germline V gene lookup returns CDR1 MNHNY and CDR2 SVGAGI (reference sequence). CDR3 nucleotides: TGTGCCAGCAGTCGACTAGCGGGGGACTATGAGCAGTTCTTC. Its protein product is CASSRLAGDYEQFF.